Below are 29 T cell receptor beta chains sequenced from a single sample in a study of blood T cell repertoires in COVID-19. The table came from immunoSEQ multiplex PCR; TCRdb's copy has only in-frame clones and leaves some out. The table includes about 170,000 clones, more than 65% detected once. Sequencing used peripheral blood. The receptors stem from a woman aged 80 or over with active or convalescent COVID-19.

The chain recombines TRBV4-1 with TRBJ2-7, with 8 positions matching TRBD1. The CDR3 spans 16 residues. Germline assignment: CDR1 MGHRA and CDR2 YSYEKL. The junction had 6 bases not matched to a gene; V was cut back by 0 bases and J by 2 bases. The CDR3 spells CASSQDSHRGTYEQYF. CDR3 DNA: TGCGCCAGCAGCCAAGATTCACACAGGGGGACCTACGAGCAGTACTTC.

This chain connects TRBV7-2 to TRBJ1-1, with D perhaps TRBD1 (5 bases). This CDR3 region has 13 residues. Germline CDR1 is SGHTA and CDR2 is FQGNSA. The ends were cut back, 4 bases at V and 5 bases at J, with 11 bases in the middle. The DNA of the CDR3 is TGTGCCAGCAGCTCTTCACGGGGGACTGAAGCTTTCTTT. Translation: CASSSSRGTEAFF.

The J gene is TRBJ2-2, the V gene TRBV11-3; 7 positions agree with TRBD2. The germline CDR1 and CDR2 sequences are SGHNT and YENEEA. The J segment lost 2 bases and the V segment lost 8 bases, leaving 5 bases of the junction unmatched. The CDR3 extends over 14 amino acids. The CDR3 bases are TGTGCCAGCGGGGGAGGGCCAAACACCGGGGAGCTGTTTTTT. Its translation is CASGGGPNTGELFF.

In DNA form, the CDR3 reads TGTGCCAGTAGTAGCCAGACAGGGATCGATTCACCCCTCCACTTT. It specifies CASSSQTGIDSPLHF. V gene TRBV19 combines with J gene TRBJ1-6, with 7 nucleotides matching TRBD1. With V trimmed by 4 bases and J by 8 bases, 8 bases remained unmatched. Per the germline V gene, CDR1 is LNHDA and CDR2 is SQIVND (reference sequence). This CDR3 is built from 15 residues.

The V and J genes are TRBV7-2 and TRBJ2-1; TRBD2 might be the D (6 bases). Germline V lookup: CDR1 SGHTA, CDR2 FQGNSA. This CDR3 spans 13 amino acids. With 3 bases removed from V and 7 bases from J, the gap between germline ends came to 10 bases. CDR3 protein: CASSFRGGNEQFF. For the CDR3, the DNA is TGTGCCAGCAGCTTCAGAGGAGGGAATGAGCAGTTCTTC.

V usage is TRBV27 and J usage is TRBJ2-3; TRBD2 matches at 11 bases. This CDR3 has 18 amino acids. Trimming removed 5 bases from V and 4 bases from J; junction bases left unmatched: 14. Germline CDR1 and CDR2: MNHEY and SMNVEV (reference sequence). As DNA, the CDR3 is TGTGCCAGCAGTGCGGGACTAGCGGCTTTAACGGGGTCAGATACGCAGTATTTT. It is translated as CASSAGLAALTGSDTQYF.

The V call is TRBV7-9, the J call TRBJ1-2, with D tentatively TRBD1 (5 bases). The V end lost 2 bases, the J end lost 6 bases, and 13 bases lay between the germline ends. The CDR3 covers 14 residues. Germline values: CDR1 SEHNR, CDR2 FQNEAQ (reference sequence). In DNA, the CDR3 is TGTGCCAGCAGCTTATCCAGGGCAATCGATGGCTACACCTTC. It translates to CASSLSRAIDGYTF.

This clone is a singleton in its sample. Other DNA sequences from this sample encode an identical CDR3 as well. The V call is TRBV10-3, the J call TRBJ2-3, with D unclear. Trimming shortened V by 0 bases and J by 3 bases, and 7 bases separated the two germline ends. Germline-derived CDR1 and CDR2 are ENHRY and SYGVKD. This CDR3 is built from 14 residues. CDR3 in DNA: TGTGCCATCAGTGAGTCGACCGGGACAGATACGCAGTATTTT. Its translation is CAISESTGTDTQYF.

The rearrangement uses TRBV5-1 and TRBJ2-7; 9 bases fit TRBD2. V lost 1 base and J lost 6; bases outside the gene matches: 5. Germline assignment: CDR1 SGHRS and CDR2 YFSETQ. The CDR3 runs to 14 residues. The CDR3 coding sequence is TGCGCCAGCAGCTTGCCAGCGGGAGGCTCCGAGCAGTACTTC. It yields the protein CASSLPAGGSEQYF.

V gene TRBV4-2 combines with J gene TRBJ1-1; D is perhaps TRBD1 (6 bases). Germline V gives CDR1 LGHNA, CDR2 YNFKEQ. The CDR3 contains 13 residues. The V gene lost 8 bases and the J gene lost 0 bases, with 10 bases spanning the gap. DNA of the CDR3: TGTGCCAGCCGTGGACAGTTGAACACTGAAGCTTTCTTT. Translated, it gives CASRGQLNTEAFF.

V and J are TRBV9 and TRBJ1-1; tentative D call: TRBD1 (5 bases). V shed 4 bases and J shed 0 bases, with 10 bases lying between them. Germline CDR1 is SGDLS and CDR2 is YYNGEE. The length of the CDR3 is 14 residues. The CDR3 here is CASSPRAMNTEAFF. The CDR3 DNA reads as TGTGCCAGCAGCCCCAGGGCGATGAACACTGAAGCTTTCTTT.

This clone was counted a few times. V usage is TRBV3-1 (or the pseudogene TRBV3-2) and J usage is TRBJ1-1, with D perhaps TRBD1 (5 bases). CDR3 length: 14 amino acids. The germline V and J ends were trimmed by 0 bases and 11 bases, with 16 bases remaining between them. Per the germline V gene, CDR1 is LGHDT and CDR2 is YNNKEL (reference sequence). This chain's CDR3 is CASSQEVRIQGAFF. Written as DNA, the CDR3 is TGTGCCAGCAGCCAAGAAGTTAGGATTCAGGGCGCTTTCTTT.

The rearrangement links TRBV5-1 to TRBJ2-5; weak D call: TRBD1 (5 bases). The CDR3 is made up of 13 amino acids. CDR1 SGHRS and CDR2 YFSETQ come from the germline V gene. The V end was cut by 5 bases, the J end by 5 bases, with 13 bases between. CDR3 bases: TGCGCCAGCAGTTTTCAGGGTGAGGAGACCCAGTACTTC. This encodes CASSFQGEETQYF. The full variable domain, with the rest looked up from reference TRBV5-1 and TRBJ2-5, is KAGVTQTPRYLIKTRGQQVTLSCSPISGHRSVSWYQQTPGQGLQFLFEYFSETQRNKGNFPGRFSGRQFSNSRSEMNVSTLELGDSALYLCASSFQGEETQYFGPGTRLLVL.

The chain joins TRBV6-5 to TRBJ2-1; no firm D call. The germline V gene encodes CDR1 MNHEY and CDR2 SVGAGI. V lost 0 bases to trimming and J lost 4 bases, with 13 bases between them. The CDR3 has 16 amino acids. The DNA for the CDR3 is TGTGCCAGCAGTTACTCGAGTCCCCCCCGGTACAATGAGCAGTTCTTC. Its protein product is CASSYSSPPRYNEQFF.

This chain connects TRBV4-2 to TRBJ2-3; 12 bases are shared with TRBD2. The V gene end was trimmed by 1 base and the J gene end by 3 bases; junction bases not matched to a gene: 11. The V gene's germline CDR1 is LGHNA and CDR2 YNFKEQ. CDR3 size: 19 residues. The CDR3, as DNA: TGTGCCAGCAGCCAAGGGAGACTAGCGGGAGTTTCGGGGACAGATACGCAGTATTTT. Translation gives CASSQGRLAGVSGTDTQYF.

This clone was counted once. The chain uses TRBV18 and TRBJ2-3, with D unresolved. The V end was cut by 3 bases, the J end by 1 base, with 8 bases between. The V gene's germline CDR1 is KGHSH and CDR2 LQKENI. The CDR3 covers 14 residues. Here the CDR3 reads CASSPAGGTDTQYF. The DNA for the CDR3 is TGTGCCAGCTCACCCGCAGGTGGCACAGATACGCAGTATTTT. The variable domain in full, completed from reference TRBV18 and TRBJ2-3, reads NAGVMQNPRHLVRRRGQEARLRCSPMKGHSHVYWYRQLPEEGLKFMVYLQKENIIDESGMPKERFSAEFPKEGPSILRIQQVVRGDSAAYFCASSPAGGTDTQYFGPGTRLTVL.

The V gene is TRBV18, the J gene TRBJ1-1; TRBD1 matches at 9 bases. CDR3 size: 13 residues. Germline trimming cut 4 bases from V and 3 bases from J; bases unmatched to any gene: 0. Germline loops: CDR1 KGHSH, CDR2 LQKENI. DNA of the CDR3: TGTGCCAGCTCACGACAGGGGGACACTGAAGCTTTCTTT. It encodes CASSRQGDTEAFF.

The chain uses TRBV7-3 and TRBJ2-1, with D perhaps matching TRBD2 (5 bases). Trimming shortened V by 5 bases and J by 8 bases, and 10 bases separated the two germline ends. CDR3 size: 12 residues. Germline loops: CDR1 SGHTA, CDR2 FQGTGA. CDR3 residues: CASSATGDEQFF. The CDR3, as DNA: TGTGCCAGCAGCGCTACCGGGGATGAGCAGTTCTTC.

The V and J genes are TRBV5-1 and TRBJ2-5; 8 bases line up with TRBD1. The CDR3 consists of 18 residues. The germline V gene encodes CDR1 SGHRS and CDR2 YFSETQ. Losses at the gene ends were 2 bases for V and 2 bases for J; bases not matched to a gene: 14. CDR3 nucleotide sequence: TGCGCCAGCAGCTTCAGAGGAGCCGTCAGGGGGCTACAAGAGACCCAGTACTTC. Its translation: CASSFRGAVRGLQETQYF.

Only a few counts were recorded for this clone. The chain is built from TRBV3-1 (or the pseudogene TRBV3-2) and TRBJ2-1; TRBD2 matches 8 bases. Trimming at V came to 1 base and at J to 6 bases, leaving 8 bases not matched to a gene. Germline-derived CDR1 and CDR2 are LGHDT and YNNKEL (reference sequence). CDR3 length: 16 amino acids. The CDR3 DNA sequence: TGTGCCAGCAGCCAAGGGGGGGCCGCGGGAGGCAATGAGCAGTTCTTC. Amino acids: CASSQGGAAGGNEQFF.

This chain connects TRBV5-1 to TRBJ2-7, with D unclear. Trimming took 0 bases from V and 3 from J, leaving 10 bases between them. This CDR3 comprises 14 residues. Germline V gives CDR1 SGHRS, CDR2 YFSETQ. The CDR3 DNA follows: TGCGCCAGCAGCTTGGCACTTGCCAACTACGAGCAGTACTTC. Translated: CASSLALANYEQYF.

The chain carries TRBV28 and TRBJ1-2, with 9 nucleotides matching TRBD1. Trimming removed 11 bases from V and 4 bases from J; junction bases left unmatched: 8. CDR1 MDHEN and CDR2 SYDVKM come from the germline V gene. The CDR3 sequence is 13 residues long. CDR3 in amino acids: CAVPTGGAYGYTF. CDR3 in DNA: TGTGCCGTCCCCACAGGGGGCGCCTATGGCTACACCTTC.

J is TRBJ2-1 and V is TRBV5-6; D gene unclear. CDR3 size: 14 residues. V shed 2 bases and J shed 1 base, with 7 bases lying between them. Germline V gene sequence: CDR1 SGHDT, CDR2 YYEEEE. CDR3 DNA sequence: TGTGCCAGCAGCTTTGAGTCTTCCTACAATGAGCAGTTCTTC. As protein: CASSFESSYNEQFF.

This clone was seen a few times. The chain has TRBV2 and TRBJ1-5; possibly TRBD1 for D (5 bases). Trimming cost V 10 bases and J 2 bases, with 12 bases left between them. CDR3 length equals 13 residues. CDR1 SNHLY and CDR2 FYNNEI come from the germline V gene. The CDR3 DNA follows: TGTGCCAACAAGGACAATCGCAATCAGCCCCAGCATTTT. Its protein is CANKDNRNQPQHF.

The chain has TRBV7-3 and TRBJ1-1; D not certain. Between the trimmed V and J ends, which lost 5 bases and 3 bases, there was a span of 10 bases. Germline-derived CDR1 and CDR2 are SGHTA and FQGTGA. The CDR3 is 13 amino acids. CDR3 sequence: CASSVKADTEAFF. The CDR3 region has the DNA TGTGCCAGCAGCGTCAAAGCGGACACTGAAGCTTTCTTT.

The J gene is TRBJ2-1, the V gene TRBV7-9; D not resolved. V gave up 5 bases and J gave up 0 bases, with 11 bases separating them. The CDR3 loop spans 15 amino acids. Germline CDR1 reads SEHNR; CDR2 reads FQNEAQ (reference sequence). The CDR3 sequence is CASSPLYSSYNEQFF. DNA for the CDR3: TGTGCCAGCAGCCCGCTTTACAGCTCCTACAATGAGCAGTTCTTC. Full variable domain (outside the CDR3, taken from reference TRBV7-9 and TRBJ2-1): DTGVSQNPRHKITKRGQNVTFRCDPISEHNRLYWYRQTLGQGPEFLTYFQNEAQLEKSRLLSDRFSAERPKGSFSTLEIQRTEQGDSAMYLCASSPLYSSYNEQFFGPGTRLTVL.

This clone was seen a single time. The V gene is TRBV4-1, the J gene TRBJ1-5; the D gene is possibly TRBD1 (5 bases). The CDR3 runs to 16 residues. Trimming removed 4 bases at V and 3 bases at J, with 16 bases between. Germline assignment: CDR1 MGHRA and CDR2 YSYEKL. The CDR3 sequence is CASSLNFQGFNQPQHF. The CDR3 region has the DNA TGCGCCAGCAGCCTGAATTTCCAGGGTTTCAATCAGCCCCAGCATTTT.

This clone was picked up a small number of times. This chain links TRBV10-2 with TRBJ2-2, with unresolved D. The CDR3 extends over 12 amino acids. Trimming stripped 6 bases from V and 2 bases from J, with 4 bases between. Germline V gene data show CDR1 as WSHSY and CDR2 as SAAADI. For the CDR3, the DNA is TGCGCCAGCAGCCCAAACACCGGGGAGCTGTTTTTT. Protein product: CASSPNTGELFF.

This chain uses TRBV4-1 with TRBJ2-7; 8 bases align to TRBD2. CDR1 is MGHRA, CDR2 YSYEKL, per germline. This CDR3 comprises 15 residues. Trimming at V came to 2 bases and at J to 3 bases, leaving 6 bases not matched to a gene. The CDR3 here is CASSQTGTSNYEQYF. The CDR3 region has the DNA TGCGCCAGCAGCCAAACCGGGACTAGTAACTACGAGCAGTACTTC.